One TCR beta chain is described in this entry. Just one base apart from a much larger clone, this may be a read error. This sample is part of a study of T cells in Graves' hyperthyroidism and ophthalmopathy. Study-wide context: Initial diagnosis, before any treatment, was when peripheral blood was collected.

From RNA transcripts, TCR beta CDR3 regions were amplified. An initial round of RT-PCR targeting the TCR CDR3 relied on the HTBI primer set. MiXCR was run by TCRdb on the multiplex PCR reads, yielding one entry per CDR3 protein. The profile shows over 700,000 distinct CDR3 sequences, over 35% of them singletons. When ophthalmopathy did not progress within 18 months, Graves' hyperthyroidism was considered stable. The V end was cut by 0 bases, the J end by 4 bases, with 13 bases between. Germline V gives CDR1 SGHRS, CDR2 YFSETQ. The CDR3 length is 15 residues. This TCR came from a young man with Graves' hyperthyroidism. Material for sequencing was blood. The chain recombines TRBV5-1 with TRBJ1-1; a weak D match, TRBD1 (6 bases). The CDR3: CASSLGGQSLTEAFF. The CDR3 DNA sequence: TGCGCCAGCAGCTTGGGAGGACAGAGCCTCACTGAAGCTTTCTTT.